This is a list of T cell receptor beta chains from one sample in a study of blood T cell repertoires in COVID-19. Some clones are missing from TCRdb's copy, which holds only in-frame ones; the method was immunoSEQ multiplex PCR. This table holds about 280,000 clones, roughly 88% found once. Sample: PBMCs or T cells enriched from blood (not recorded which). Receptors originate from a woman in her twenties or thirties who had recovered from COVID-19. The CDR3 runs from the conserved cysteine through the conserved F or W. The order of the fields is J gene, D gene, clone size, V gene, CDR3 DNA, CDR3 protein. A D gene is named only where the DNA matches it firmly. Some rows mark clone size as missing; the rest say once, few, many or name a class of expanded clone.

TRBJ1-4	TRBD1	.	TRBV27	TGTGCCAGCAGTGATCGACAGGGGAAAGCTGAAAAACTGTTTTTT	CASSDRQGKAEKLFF
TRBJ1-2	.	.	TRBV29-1	TGCAGCGTTGAGTGGCCAGGGTATGGCTACACCTTC	CSVEWPGYGYTF
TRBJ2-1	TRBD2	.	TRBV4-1	TGCGCCAGCAGCCAAGATCAAGCGGGGGGATTCTACAATGAGCAGTTCTTC	CASSQDQAGGFYNEQFF
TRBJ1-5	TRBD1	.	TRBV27	TGTGCCAGCAGTTTATTGGGACAGGCGAATCAGCCCCAGCATTTT	CASSLLGQANQPQHF
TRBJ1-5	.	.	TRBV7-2	TGTGCCAGCAGCTCCCAGGCGGGGTTCGAGCCCCAGCATTTT	CASSSQAGFEPQHF
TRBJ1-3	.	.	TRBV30	TGTGCCTGGAGTAGGGAGGTAAACACCATATATTTT	CAWSREVNTIYF
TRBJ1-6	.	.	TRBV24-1	.	CATSDWGLGSWF
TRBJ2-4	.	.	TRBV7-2	TGTGCCAGCAGCTCCCTAGCCAAAAACATTCAGTACTTC	CASSSLAKNIQYF
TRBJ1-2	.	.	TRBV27	TGTGCCAGCAGCGGGAGGTCTTCTGGCTACACCTTC	CASSGRSSGYTF
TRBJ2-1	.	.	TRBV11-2	TGTGCCAGCTTAACCTACAATGAGCAGTTCTTC	CASLTYNEQFF
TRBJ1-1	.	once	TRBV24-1	TGTGCCACTCGGTCCGTTTTGAACACTGAAGCTTTCTTT	CATRSVLNTEAFF
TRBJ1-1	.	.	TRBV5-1	TGCGCCAGCAGCTTGCAACAGGGGAACACTGAAGCTTTCTTT	CASSLQQGNTEAFF
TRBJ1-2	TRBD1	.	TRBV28	TGTGCCAGCGGTCCCTCAGGGGGACTTGATGGCTACACCTTC	CASGPSGGLDGYTF
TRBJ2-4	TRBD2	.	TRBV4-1	TGCGCCAGCAGCCATCCAGCGGGAGTCAAAAACATTCAGTACTTC	CASSHPAGVKNIQYF
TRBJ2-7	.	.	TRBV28	TGTGCCAGCAGTTTGTACGGCTCCTACGAGCAGTACTTC	CASSLYGSYEQYF
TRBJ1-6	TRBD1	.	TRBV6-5	TGTGCCAGCAGATACCACAGGGGATCCTATAATTCACCCCTCCACTTT	CASRYHRGSYNSPLHF
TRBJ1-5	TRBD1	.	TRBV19	TGTGCCAGTAGCGACCTACAGGGGCGACGCAATCAGCCCCAGCATTTT	CASSDLQGRRNQPQHF
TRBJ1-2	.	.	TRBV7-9	TGTGCCAGCAGCTCAAGAAACAGTCCCACCTCCTATGGCTACACCTTC	CASSSRNSPTSYGYTF
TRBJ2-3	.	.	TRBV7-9	TGTGCCAGCAGCTCACGGACACCAGATACGCAGTATTTT	CASSSRTPDTQYF
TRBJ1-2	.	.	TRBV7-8	TGTGCCAGCAGCTCATACAGGGTGGACTATGGCTACACCTTC	CASSSYRVDYGYTF
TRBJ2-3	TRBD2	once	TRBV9	TGTGCCAGCAGCGCCCCAAGTGTGGCTAGCGGGGGCGATAGCACAGATACGCAGTATTTT	CASSAPSVASGGDSTDTQYF
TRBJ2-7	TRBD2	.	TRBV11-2	TGTGCCAGCAGCCCCCGGACTAGCGGCTACGAGCAGTACTTC	CASSPRTSGYEQYF
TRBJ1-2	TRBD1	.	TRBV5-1	TGCGCCAGCAGCCGGACGGACAGGGGAAATTATGGCTACACCTTC	CASSRTDRGNYGYTF
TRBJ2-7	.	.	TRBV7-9	TGTGCCAGCAGCCCTTCCTCGGGGTACGAGCAGTACTTC	CASSPSSGYEQYF
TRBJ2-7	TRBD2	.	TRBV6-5	TGTGCCAGCAGGGACTACACGGGAGGGTACTACGAGCAGTACTTC	CASRDYTGGYYEQYF
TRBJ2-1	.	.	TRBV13	TGTGCCAGCACCCAGACTACGTTTAGCTCCTACAATGAGCAGTTCTTC	CASTQTTFSSYNEQFF
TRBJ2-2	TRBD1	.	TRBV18	TGTGCCAGCTCCGACAGGGCCGGGGAGCTGTTTTTT	CASSDRAGELFF
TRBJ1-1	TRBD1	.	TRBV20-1	TGCAGTGCTAGTACAGGGGGAGATCGTAGTAACACTGAAGCTTTCTTT	CSASTGGDRSNTEAFF
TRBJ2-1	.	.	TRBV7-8	TGTGCCAGCAGCTTCGAGCCCGTCTGGTACAATGAGCAGTTCTTC	CASSFEPVWYNEQFF
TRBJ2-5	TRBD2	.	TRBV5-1	TGCGCCAGCAGCCCGGGGACTAGCGGGAGGGCCGGTCAAGAGACCCAGTACTTC	CASSPGTSGRAGQETQYF
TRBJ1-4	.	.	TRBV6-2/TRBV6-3	TGTGCCAGCAGTTACCAGGGGCAAAAACTGTTTTTT	CASSYQGQKLFF
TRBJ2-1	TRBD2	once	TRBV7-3	TGTGCCAGCAGCCGACTTCCGCCTCAAGCGGGAGGATTCTACAATGAGCAGTTCTTC	CASSRLPPQAGGFYNEQFF
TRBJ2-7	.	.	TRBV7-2	TGTGCCAGCAGCCAAGTCCGCCAGGGCTACGAGCAGTACTTC	CASSQVRQGYEQYF
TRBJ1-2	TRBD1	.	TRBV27	TGTGCCAGCAGTTTAACGACAGGGGATGGCTACACCTTC	CASSLTTGDGYTF